These T cell receptor beta chains were read from a single sample in a study of T cell responses to AZD1222 COVID-19 vaccine. The data were produced by immunoSEQ multiplex PCR, yet TCRdb's version contains in-frame clones alone and is incomplete. The sample records about 120,000 clones, 88% being singletons. The source material was peripheral blood, sampled 28 days after the second AZD1222 dose. The origin of the receptors is an adult who received the AZD1222 COVID-19 vaccine. CDR3s include the opening cysteine and the closing phenylalanine or tryptophan. D genes are given only for firm matches. For some rows the clone size is stated as once, few or many, or as a class when expanded; others skip it.

size	V	J	D	DNA	CDR3
NA	TRBV5-1	TRBJ2-3	TRBD2	TGCGCCAGCAGCCGCAAACTAGCGGGAGGGCCGGGGGATACGCAGTATTTT	CASSRKLAGGPGDTQYF
NA	TRBV4-1	TRBJ1-6	NA	TGCGCCAGCAGCCAAGGGGGGGGAGGTAATTCACCCCTCCACTTT	CASSQGGGGNSPLHF
NA	TRBV11-2	TRBJ1-1	NA	TGTGCCAGCAGCTCTAGTGGTCCGGGGTGGGACACTGAAGCTTTCTTT	CASSSSGPGWDTEAFF
NA	TRBV11-3	TRBJ2-1	TRBD2	TGTGCCAGCAGCACGGGGACTAGCGGGGTTACCAATGAGCAGTTCTTC	CASSTGTSGVTNEQFF
NA	TRBV28	TRBJ2-1	NA	TGTGCTTGCTCTAGCAGGACAACGTACTCCAATGAGCAGTTCTTC	CACSSRTTYSNEQFF
NA	TRBV6-5	TRBJ1-1	NA	TGTGCCAGCAGTTACGATTCGGTGACTGAAGCTTTCTTT	CASSYDSVTEAFF
once	TRBV7-2	TRBJ1-1	TRBD1	TGTGCCAGCAGCTCTAGGACAGGGGGCACTGAAGCTTTCTTT	CASSSRTGGTEAFF
once	TRBV7-9	TRBJ2-7	TRBD1	TGTGCCAGCAGCCCCGGGACAGGGTTACCCTACGAGCAGTACTTC	CASSPGTGLPYEQYF
NA	TRBV6-4	TRBJ2-1	TRBD2	TGTGCCAGCAGTATTTCTAGCGGGAGCTACAATGAGCAGTTCTTC	CASSISSGSYNEQFF
NA	TRBV29-1	TRBJ2-3	NA	TGCAGCGTCAGCCCGACAGGATCTATCACAGATACGCAGTATTTT	CSVSPTGSITDTQYF
NA	TRBV28	TRBJ2-3	NA	TGTGCCAGCAGTCCGCAGGGGAGCACAGATACGCAGTATTTT	CASSPQGSTDTQYF
few	TRBV7-9	TRBJ1-1	TRBD1	TGTGCCAGCAGCGTCCAAGGGGGCGCTGTGACTGAAGCTTTCTTT	CASSVQGGAVTEAFF
NA	TRBV18	TRBJ1-2	TRBD1	TGTGCCAGCTCAGATCAGGACAGGGTATATGGCTACACCTTC	CASSDQDRVYGYTF
few	TRBV11-2	TRBJ1-2	NA	TGTGCCAGCAGCTTAGAATTCGGGGTTTCGGGTGGCTACACCTTC	CASSLEFGVSGGYTF
NA	TRBV9	TRBJ1-2	NA	TGTGCCAGCAGCCAGAGGGGAGAGGCAGGGACCTATGGCTACACCTTC	CASSQRGEAGTYGYTF
few	TRBV19	TRBJ2-3	NA	TGTGCCAGTAGCAGCCTTCTGGGGGAGGTCGCCCCAGATACGCAGTATTTT	CASSSLLGEVAPDTQYF
NA	TRBV28	TRBJ2-1	TRBD2	TGTGCCAGCACCTCCGGGGCGGGAGACCTCGCTGAGCAGTTCTTC	CASTSGAGDLAEQFF
few	TRBV27	TRBJ2-7	TRBD1	TGTGCCAGCAGCACCGGCCCCCTGACAGGGTTATCGACCTACGAGCAGTACTTC	CASSTGPLTGLSTYEQYF
NA	TRBV28	TRBJ1-1	NA	TGTGCCAGCAGCTACCCTAACCAGGAGAACACTGAAGCTTTCTTT	CASSYPNQENTEAFF
NA	TRBV7-3	TRBJ2-3	TRBD1	TGTGCCAGCAGCTACTACGGACAGGGCACAGATACGCAGTATTTT	CASSYYGQGTDTQYF
NA	TRBV4-3	TRBJ2-7	TRBD1	TGCGCCAGCAGCCAAGATAGCGGATCACCGGGACAGGGCTATCGGCAGTACTTC	CASSQDSGSPGQGYRQYF
NA	TRBV27	TRBJ1-1	NA	TGTGCCAGCAGTTTATTCCAGGGAGCCACTGAAGCTTTCTTT	CASSLFQGATEAFF
NA	TRBV7-8	TRBJ1-1	TRBD1	TGTGCCAGCAGCTCCGGAAGAATCGCTTGGGGACAGGGGAAGAATAGCACTGAAGCTTTCTTT	CASSSGRIAWGQGKNSTEAFF
NA	TRBV7-2	TRBJ1-3	NA	TGTGCCAGCAGCCCTAGAGGGACGGGGAACTCTGGAAACACCATATATTTT	CASSPRGTGNSGNTIYF
NA	TRBV4-2	TRBJ1-1	NA	TGTGCCAGCAGCCAAGTGGCGACTGTTATATTGAACACTGAAGCTTTCTTT	CASSQVATVILNTEAFF
NA	TRBV23-1	TRBJ1-2	NA	TGCGCCAGCAGTCAATCCCTGGCAGGGAGGTACCGTGGCTACACCTTC	CASSQSLAGRYRGYTF
few	TRBV30	TRBJ1-2	NA	TGTGCCTGGAACTCATTTCCCCAGGGCCCCTTGTACGGCTACACCTTC	CAWNSFPQGPLYGYTF
NA	TRBV7-3	TRBJ2-3	TRBD2	TGTGCCAGCAGCTTAAGGGGAGGGATGGGGGCAGATACGCAGTATTTT	CASSLRGGMGADTQYF
NA	TRBV7-3	TRBJ2-5	NA	TGTGCCAGCAGCTTAATGGGCCAAGAGACCCAGTACTTC	CASSLMGQETQYF
NA	TRBV9	TRBJ2-5	NA	TGTGCCAGCAGCCCTGAGGGTAGTCAGACCCAGTACTTC	CASSPEGSQTQYF
NA	TRBV15	TRBJ2-7	NA	TGTGCCACCAGCAGAGCGGGGAACTACGAGCAGTACTTC	CATSRAGNYEQYF
NA	TRBV18	TRBJ2-2	NA	TGTGCCAGCTCACAACCTAATCCGGCTACCACCGGGGAGCTGTTTTTT	CASSQPNPATTGELFF
NA	TRBV4-3	TRBJ2-7	NA	TGCGCCAGCAGCCAGGACCGGGACAAAGCCTACGAGCAGTACTTC	CASSQDRDKAYEQYF
NA	TRBV29-1	TRBJ1-2	NA	TGCAGCGTTGAAGATCGGGTCAGGATTACAAACTATGGCTACACCTTC	CSVEDRVRITNYGYTF
NA	TRBV7-9	TRBJ2-1	TRBD2	TGTGCCAGCAACCCTAGCGGGGGTACCTACAATGAGCAGTTCTTC	CASNPSGGTYNEQFF
NA	TRBV29-1	TRBJ2-5	NA	TGCAGCGTTGTGGCTATTAGAGGGGAGACCCAGTACTTC	CSVVAIRGETQYF
NA	TRBV7-3	TRBJ2-7	TRBD1	TGTGCCAGCAGCTTAACCGGGACAGGGATCGACGAGCAGTACTTC	CASSLTGTGIDEQYF
NA	TRBV5-1	TRBJ2-1	TRBD2	TGCGCCAGCAGCTTGGCGGGTGGACTAGCATTTAATGAGCAGTTCTTC	CASSLAGGLAFNEQFF
NA	TRBV5-1	TRBJ1-3	NA	TGCGCCAGCAGCTATGCGGGACACGAAAACACCATATATTTT	CASSYAGHENTIYF
NA	TRBV6-5	TRBJ1-2	NA	TGTGCCAGCAGTTACAATCGGTATTCCTACTATGGCTACACCTTC	CASSYNRYSYYGYTF
NA	TRBV7-2	TRBJ1-2	NA	TGTGCCAGCAGCTCCTGGTTAACATCCAACTATGGCTACACCTTC	CASSSWLTSNYGYTF
once	TRBV14	TRBJ1-6	NA	TGTGCCAGCAGCCAAGTGTGGGGGCGTGATTCACCCCTCCACTTT	CASSQVWGRDSPLHF
once	TRBV7-2	TRBJ2-1	TRBD2	TGTGCCAGCAGCTCGACTAGCGGGATTAATGAGCAGTTCTTC	CASSSTSGINEQFF
once	TRBV29-1	TRBJ1-2	TRBD1	TGCAGCGTTGAAAATACGGCCGACAGGGGGCCCGAGTCCGTTTATGGCTACACCTTC	CSVENTADRGPESVYGYTF
NA	TRBV7-9	TRBJ1-2	NA	TGTGCCAGCAGCTTCGAGAACGACTATGGCTACACCTTC	CASSFENDYGYTF
NA	TRBV5-1	TRBJ2-3	NA	TGCGCCAGCTCGGAAGATACGCAGTATTTT	CASSEDTQYF